These 13 T cell receptor beta chains came from one sample sequenced in a study of blood T cell repertoires in COVID-19. Here immunoSEQ multiplex PCR was the method, and the copy in TCRdb shows in-frame clones only, minus some. The profile shows 55,000 to 65,000 clones, about 83% of them singletons. Sequencing used peripheral blood. All receptors derive from a human donor in a cohort sampled during active COVID-19.

This chain uses TRBV10-3 with TRBJ2-5, with 12 bases matching TRBD2. Trimming cost V 6 bases and J 4 bases; bases outside gene matches: 12. Germline values: CDR1 ENHRY, CDR2 SYGVKD. The CDR3 has 17 residues. The CDR3 DNA is TGTGCCATCAGCGGGGAACTAGCGGGAGGAGGTGTAGAGACCCAGTACTTC. Translated: CAISGELAGGGVETQYF.

The chain employs TRBV19 and TRBJ1-2; D might be TRBD1 (6 bases). Germline-derived CDR1 and CDR2 are LNHDA and SQIVND (reference sequence). V shed 0 bases and J shed 8 bases, with 13 bases lying between them. There are 14 residues in the CDR3. DNA of the CDR3: TGTGCCAGTAGTATAGACACAGGGTCGGGGGGCTACACCTTC. It codes for CASSIDTGSGGYTF.

This chain joins TRBV7-9 and TRBJ2-6; 8 bases map to TRBD1. The germline V gene encodes CDR1 SEHNR and CDR2 FQNEAQ (reference sequence). V was pared by 5 bases and J by 0 bases, with 9 bases of the junction left unmatched. The CDR3 covers 18 residues. CDR3 sequence: CASSPPTGVDSGANVLTF. The CDR3 DNA is TGTGCCAGCAGCCCGCCGACAGGGGTCGACTCTGGGGCCAACGTCCTGACTTTC.

There are a few counts of this clone. The rearrangement joins TRBV19 to TRBJ2-1; 11 nucleotides agree with TRBD2. The V segment lost 3 bases and the J segment 7 bases; nucleotides outside the gene matches: 11. The CDR3 length is 17 residues. CDR1 and CDR2 (germline): LNHDA, SQIVND (reference sequence). The CDR3, as DNA: TGTGCCAGTAGTATTTTAGTAGCGGGGGGGCCGAGGAATGAGCAGTTCTTC. Amino acids: CASSILVAGGPRNEQFF.

This clone was seen at least ten times. Other DNA sequences of this sample code for an identical CDR3. The rearrangement joins TRBV7-9 to TRBJ2-1; 9 nucleotides line up with TRBD2. The V segment lost 1 base and the J segment 4 bases; nucleotides outside the gene matches: 2. This CDR3 has 15 amino acids. Germline values: CDR1 SEHNR, CDR2 FQNEAQ (reference sequence). The CDR3, as DNA: TGTGCCAGCAGCTTAGGACTAGCGGAATACAATGAGCAGTTCTTC. This encodes CASSLGLAEYNEQFF.

This chain uses TRBV14 with TRBJ2-2; TRBD2 matches at 7 bases. CDR1 is SGHDN and CDR2 is FVKESK in the germline V gene. The junction had 6 bases not matched to a gene; V was cut back by 4 bases and J by 4 bases. The CDR3 extends over 15 amino acids. The CDR3 spells CASSRDYGGTGELFF. For the CDR3, the DNA is TGTGCCAGCAGCCGGGACTATGGGGGCACCGGGGAGCTGTTTTTT.

The chain uses TRBV4-1 and TRBJ1-6, with D unclear. Trimming stripped 0 bases from V and 7 bases from J, with 13 bases between. The CDR3 contains 16 residues. Germline CDR1 MGHRA, CDR2 YSYEKL. CDR3 nucleotides: TGCGCCAGCAGCCAAGATTCGGGGAAGAGAAATTCACCCCTCCACTTT. This encodes CASSQDSGKRNSPLHF.

The chain is built from TRBV19 and TRBJ2-5, with 7 bases that match TRBD1. V trimming: 1 base; J trimming: 7 bases; junction bases outside the gene matches: 6. The CDR3 runs 14 residues. Germline values: CDR1 LNHDA, CDR2 SQIVND (reference sequence). DNA for the CDR3: TGTGCCAGTAGTATAGGAGGGGGCCGAGCGACCCAGTACTTC. It codes for CASSIGGGRATQYF.

The rearrangement joins TRBV30 to TRBJ2-2, with D possibly TRBD1 on 5 matching bases. Germline lookup yields CDR1 GTSNPN and CDR2 SVGIG (reference sequence). V was clipped by 4 bases and J by 4 bases, with 13 bases between them. This CDR3 has 14 amino acids. The CDR3 region is CAWIGQRFTGELFF. CDR3 coding DNA: TGTGCCTGGATCGGACAAAGATTCACCGGGGAGCTGTTTTTT.

As DNA, the CDR3 is TGCAGCGTTGAAGGGGGGACAGTCCAAAAACTGTTTTTT. Translation: CSVEGGTVQKLFF. The chain recombines TRBV29-1 with TRBJ1-4; TRBD1 aligns across 7 bases. V lost 1 base and J lost 9; bases outside the gene matches: 5. Germline loops: CDR1 SQVTM, CDR2 ANQGSEA. The CDR3 is made up of 13 amino acids.

This sequence joins TRBV27 and TRBJ1-5; D ambiguous. The length of the CDR3 is 12 residues. Looked up from germline, CDR1 is MNHEY and CDR2 is SMNVEV (reference sequence). The germline V and J ends were trimmed by 3 bases and 6 bases, with 6 bases remaining between them. This chain's CDR3 is CASSFGIQPQHF. In nucleotides, the CDR3 is TGTGCCAGCAGTTTCGGGATTCAGCCCCAGCATTTT.

V gene TRBV7-9 combines with J gene TRBJ1-2; TRBD1 might be the D (6 bases). CDR1 and CDR2 from the germline V gene are SEHNR and FQNEAQ (reference sequence). With 3 bases removed from V and 2 bases from J, the gap between germline ends came to 7 bases. The CDR3 is 13 residues long. For the CDR3, the DNA is TGTGCCAGCAGCTTCCAGGGGAACTATGGCTACACCTTC. It specifies CASSFQGNYGYTF.

The V and J genes are TRBV12-3 or TRBV12-4 and TRBJ1-2; D gene uncertain. The ends were cut back, 0 bases at V and 5 bases at J, with 7 bases in the middle. This CDR3 has 13 residues. The CDR3 DNA sequence: TGTGCCAGCAGTTTAGCGTCGGGGTATGGCTACACCTTC. Translating gives CASSLASGYGYTF.